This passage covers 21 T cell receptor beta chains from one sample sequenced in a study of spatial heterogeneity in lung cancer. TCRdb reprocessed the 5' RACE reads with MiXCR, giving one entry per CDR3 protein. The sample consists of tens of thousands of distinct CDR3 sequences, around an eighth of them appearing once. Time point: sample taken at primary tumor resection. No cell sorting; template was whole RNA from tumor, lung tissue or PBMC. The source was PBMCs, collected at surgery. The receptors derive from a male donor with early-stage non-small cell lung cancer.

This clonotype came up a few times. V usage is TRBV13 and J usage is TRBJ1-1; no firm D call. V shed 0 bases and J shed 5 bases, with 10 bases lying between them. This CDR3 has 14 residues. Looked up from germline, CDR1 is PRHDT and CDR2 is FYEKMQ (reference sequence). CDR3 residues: CASSLGLALTEAFF. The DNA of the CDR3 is TGTGCCAGCAGCTTAGGCCTGGCGTTGACTGAAGCTTTCTTT.

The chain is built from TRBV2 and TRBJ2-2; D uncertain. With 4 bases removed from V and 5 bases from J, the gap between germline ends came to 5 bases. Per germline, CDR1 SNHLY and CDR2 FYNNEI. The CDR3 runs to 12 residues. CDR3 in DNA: TGTGCCAGCAGTGCACTAACCGGGGAGCTGTTTTTT. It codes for CASSALTGELFF. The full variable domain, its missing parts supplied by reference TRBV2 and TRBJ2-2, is EPEVTQTPSHQVTQMGQEVILRCVPISNHLYFYWYRQILGQKVEFLVSFYNNEISEKSEIFDDQFSVERPDGSNFTLKIRSTKLEDSAMYFCASSALTGELFFGEGSRLTVL.

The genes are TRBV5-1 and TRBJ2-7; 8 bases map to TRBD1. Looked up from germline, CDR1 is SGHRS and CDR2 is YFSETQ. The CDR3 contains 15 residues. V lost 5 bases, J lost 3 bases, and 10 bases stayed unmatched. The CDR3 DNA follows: TGCGCCAGCAGGTCCTCCGGGACAGGCTTCTACGAGCAGTACTTC. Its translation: CASRSSGTGFYEQYF.

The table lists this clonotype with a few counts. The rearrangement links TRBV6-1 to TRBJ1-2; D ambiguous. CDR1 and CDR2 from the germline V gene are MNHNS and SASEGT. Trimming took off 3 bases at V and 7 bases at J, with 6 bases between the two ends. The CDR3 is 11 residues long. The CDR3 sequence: CASSDDAGYTF. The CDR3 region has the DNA TGTGCCAGCAGTGACGACGCTGGCTACACCTTC.

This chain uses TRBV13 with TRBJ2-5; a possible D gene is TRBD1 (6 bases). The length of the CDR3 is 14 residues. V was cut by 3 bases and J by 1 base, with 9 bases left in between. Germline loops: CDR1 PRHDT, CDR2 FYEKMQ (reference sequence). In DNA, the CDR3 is TGTGCCAGCAGCTTCCCGGACAGCCAAGAGACCCAGTACTTC. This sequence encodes CASSFPDSQETQYF. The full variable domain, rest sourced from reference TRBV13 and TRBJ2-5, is AAGVIQSPRHLIKEKRETATLKCYPIPRHDTVYWYQQGPGQDPQFLISFYEKMQSDKGSIPDRFSAQQFSDYHSELNMSSLELGDSALYFCASSFPDSQETQYFGPGTRLLVL.

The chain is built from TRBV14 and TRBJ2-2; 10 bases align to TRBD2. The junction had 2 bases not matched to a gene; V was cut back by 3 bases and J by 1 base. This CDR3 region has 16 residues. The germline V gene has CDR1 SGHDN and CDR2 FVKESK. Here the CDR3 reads CASSQASGRNTGELFF. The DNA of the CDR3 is TGTGCCAGCAGCCAGGCTAGCGGGAGGAACACCGGGGAGCTGTTTTTT. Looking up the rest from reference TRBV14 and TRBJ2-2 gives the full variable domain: EAGVTQFPSHSVIEKGQTVTLRCDPISGHDNLYWYRRVMGKEIKFLLHFVKESKQDESGMPNNRFLAERTGGTYSTLKVQPAELEDSGVYFCASSQASGRNTGELFFGEGSRLTVL.

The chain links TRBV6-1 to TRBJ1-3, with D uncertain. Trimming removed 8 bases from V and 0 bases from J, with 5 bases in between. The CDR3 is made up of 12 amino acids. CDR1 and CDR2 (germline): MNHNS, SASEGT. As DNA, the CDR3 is TGTGCCAGCGAGTCCTCTGGAAACACCATATATTTT. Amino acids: CASESSGNTIYF.

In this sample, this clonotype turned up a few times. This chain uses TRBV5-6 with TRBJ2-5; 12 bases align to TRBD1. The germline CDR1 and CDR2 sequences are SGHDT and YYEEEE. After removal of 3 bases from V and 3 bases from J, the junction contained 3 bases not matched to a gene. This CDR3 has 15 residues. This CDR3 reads CASSYGTGGEETQYF. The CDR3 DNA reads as TGTGCCAGCAGCTACGGGACAGGGGGCGAAGAGACCCAGTACTTC.

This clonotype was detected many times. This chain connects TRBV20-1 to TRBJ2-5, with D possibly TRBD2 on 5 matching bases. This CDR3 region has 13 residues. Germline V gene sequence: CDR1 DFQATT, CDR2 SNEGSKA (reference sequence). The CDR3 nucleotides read TGCAGGGCCTTGGAGGCGCTACAAGAGACCCAGTACTTC. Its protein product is CRALEALQETQYF.

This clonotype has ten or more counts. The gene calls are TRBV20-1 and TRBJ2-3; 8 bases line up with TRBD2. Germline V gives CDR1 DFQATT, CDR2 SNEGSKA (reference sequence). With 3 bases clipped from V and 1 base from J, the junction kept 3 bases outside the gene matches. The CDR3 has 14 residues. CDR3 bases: TGCAGTGCTAGGACTAGCGACCGCACAGATACGCAGTATTTT. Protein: CSARTSDRTDTQYF.

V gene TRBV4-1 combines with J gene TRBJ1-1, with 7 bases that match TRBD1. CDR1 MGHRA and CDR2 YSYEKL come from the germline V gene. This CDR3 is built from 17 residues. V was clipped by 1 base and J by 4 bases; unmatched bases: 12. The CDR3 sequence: CASSQAIRQGWGTEAFF. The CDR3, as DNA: TGCGCCAGCAGCCAAGCAATTCGACAGGGCTGGGGCACTGAAGCTTTCTTT.

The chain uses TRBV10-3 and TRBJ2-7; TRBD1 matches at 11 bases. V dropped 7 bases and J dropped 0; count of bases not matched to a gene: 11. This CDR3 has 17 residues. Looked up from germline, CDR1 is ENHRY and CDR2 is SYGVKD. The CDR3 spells CAIKALGQGENSYEQYF. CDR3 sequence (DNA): TGTGCCATCAAGGCCCTGGGACAGGGGGAAAACTCCTACGAGCAGTACTTC.

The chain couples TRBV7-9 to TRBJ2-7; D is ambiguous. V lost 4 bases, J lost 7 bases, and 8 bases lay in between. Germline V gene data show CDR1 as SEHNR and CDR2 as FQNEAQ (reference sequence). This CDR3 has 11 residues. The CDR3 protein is CASSSSWEQYF. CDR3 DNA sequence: TGTGCCAGCAGCTCCTCCTGGGAGCAGTACTTC.

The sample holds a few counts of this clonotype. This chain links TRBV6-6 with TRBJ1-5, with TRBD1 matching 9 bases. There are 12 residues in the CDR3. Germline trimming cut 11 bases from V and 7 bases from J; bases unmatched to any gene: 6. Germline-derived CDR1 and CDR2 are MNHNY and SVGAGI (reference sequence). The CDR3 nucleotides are TGTGCCGGGGGACAGGGCCAACAGCCCCAGCATTTT. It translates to CAGGQGQQPQHF.

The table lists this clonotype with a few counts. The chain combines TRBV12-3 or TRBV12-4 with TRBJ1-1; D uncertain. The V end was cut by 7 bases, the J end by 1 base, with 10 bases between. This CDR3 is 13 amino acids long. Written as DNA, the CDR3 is TGTGCCAGCACCGCACGGGAGAACACTGAAGCTTTCTTT. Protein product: CASTARENTEAFF.

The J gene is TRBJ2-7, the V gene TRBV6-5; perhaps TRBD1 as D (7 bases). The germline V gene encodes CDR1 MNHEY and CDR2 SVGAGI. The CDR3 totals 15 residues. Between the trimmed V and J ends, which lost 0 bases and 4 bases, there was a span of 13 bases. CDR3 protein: CASSYSEGAWYEQYF. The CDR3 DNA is TGTGCCAGCAGTTACTCGGAGGGGGCATGGTACGAGCAGTACTTC.

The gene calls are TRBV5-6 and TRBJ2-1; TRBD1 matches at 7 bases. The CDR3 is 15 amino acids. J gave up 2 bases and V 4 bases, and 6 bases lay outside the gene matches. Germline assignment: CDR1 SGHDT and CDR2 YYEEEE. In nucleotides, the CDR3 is TGTGCCAGCAGCCGGACAGGACAACCCTACAATGAGCAGTTCTTC. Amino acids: CASSRTGQPYNEQFF.

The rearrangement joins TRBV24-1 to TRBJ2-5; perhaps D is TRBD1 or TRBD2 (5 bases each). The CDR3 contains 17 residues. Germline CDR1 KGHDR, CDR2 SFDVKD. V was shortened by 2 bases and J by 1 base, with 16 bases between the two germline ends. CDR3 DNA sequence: TGTGCCACCAGTGATTCTCGACGGATGGGGGTCCAAGAGACCCAGTACTTC. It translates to CATSDSRRMGVQETQYF.

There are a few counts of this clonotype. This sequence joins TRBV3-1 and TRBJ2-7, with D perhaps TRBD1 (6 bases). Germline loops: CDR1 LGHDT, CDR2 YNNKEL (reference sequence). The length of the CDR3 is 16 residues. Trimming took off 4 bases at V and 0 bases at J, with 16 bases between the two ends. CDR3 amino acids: CASSRGHGPSSYEQYF. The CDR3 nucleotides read TGTGCCAGCAGCCGGGGGCACGGACCAAGCTCCTACGAGCAGTACTTC.

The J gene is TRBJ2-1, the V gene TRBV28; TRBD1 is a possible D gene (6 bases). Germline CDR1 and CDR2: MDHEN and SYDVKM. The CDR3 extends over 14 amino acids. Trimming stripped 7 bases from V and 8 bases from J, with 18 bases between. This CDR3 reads CASNTRGGPHEQFF. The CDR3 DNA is TGTGCCAGCAATACGCGAGGGGGTCCACATGAGCAGTTCTTC.

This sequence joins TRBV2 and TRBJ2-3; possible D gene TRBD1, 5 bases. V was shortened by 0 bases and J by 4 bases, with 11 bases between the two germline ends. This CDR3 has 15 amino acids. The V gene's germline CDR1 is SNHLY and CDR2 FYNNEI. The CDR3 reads CASSEAGAEADTQYF. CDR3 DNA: TGTGCCAGCAGTGAAGCAGGGGCCGAGGCAGATACGCAGTATTTT.